These 19 T cell receptor beta chains originate from one sample sequenced in a study of regulatory T cells in long-lasting Graves disease. The TCR beta library used iRepertoire HTBI primers with Arm-PCR amplification of CDR3. One entry per CDR3 protein results from TCRdb running MiXCR on the multiplex PCR reads. The sample lists 650,000 to 850,000 distinct CDR3 sequences; about 30% were seen once. Sample time point: persistent/refractory GD, antithyroid drugs over 5 years with positive TRAb. The TCR library was made from RNA extracted from PBMCs. Sample: peripheral blood mononuclear cells (PBMCs), taken when the disease was refractory, from a patient treated with antithyroid drugs. Every receptor here comes from a female donor with Graves disease.

This clonotype appeared a few times. This sequence joins TRBV5-1 and TRBJ1-4; perhaps TRBD1 as D (5 bases). Germline V CDR1 and CDR2: SGHRS, YFSETQ. Trimming pared 5 bases from V and 1 base from J, leaving 12 bases between. This CDR3 spans 15 amino acids. This CDR3 reads CASRPTGKTNEKLFF. CDR3 sequence (DNA): TGCGCCAGCAGACCTACAGGAAAAACTAATGAAAAACTGTTTTTT.

This rearrangement joins TRBV20-1 to TRBJ1-1; perhaps TRBD1 as D (5 bases). Germline V gene data show CDR1 as DFQATT and CDR2 as SNEGSKA (reference sequence). Trimming stripped 4 bases from V and 3 bases from J, with 12 bases between. This CDR3 is built from 13 residues. In DNA form, the CDR3 reads TGCAGTGCTATCTCGGGGCGGGACACTGAAGCTTTCTTT. Translated, it gives CSAISGRDTEAFF.

This clonotype was observed a handful of times. The V gene is TRBV19, the J gene TRBJ2-7; TRBD1 matches 8 bases. V dropped 5 bases and J dropped 0; count of bases not matched to a gene: 6. The CDR3 covers 15 residues. Germline V CDR1 and CDR2: LNHDA, SQIVND (reference sequence). DNA for the CDR3: TGTGCCAGTAGTCCGGGACAGGCAATCTCCTACGAGCAGTACTTC. This codes for CASSPGQAISYEQYF.

The V gene is TRBV4-1, the J gene TRBJ1-1; D ambiguous. Per germline, CDR1 MGHRA and CDR2 YSYEKL. This CDR3 contains 15 residues. Trimming shortened V by 1 base and J by 3 bases, and 12 bases separated the two germline ends. This CDR3 reads CASSQGILWYTEAFF. The CDR3 DNA is TGCGCCAGCAGCCAAGGGATTTTGTGGTACACTGAAGCTTTCTTT.

In this sample, this clonotype turned up once. A read error may be the cause here, since a much bigger clone is one base away. The chain carries TRBV11-2 and TRBJ2-7, with 7 bases fitting TRBD1. Germline V gene sequence: CDR1 SGHAT, CDR2 FQNNGV. The CDR3 is 15 residues long. The CDR3 spells CAETPPTGTIYGQYF. In DNA, the CDR3 is TGTGCCGAAACCCCCCCGACAGGGACAATCTACGGGCAGTACTTC. Filled out from reference TRBV11-2 and TRBJ2-7, the complete variable domain reads EAGVAQSPRYKIIEKRQSVAFWCNPISGHATLYWYQQILGQGPKLLIQFQNNGVVDDSQLPKDRFSAERLKGVDSTLKIQPAKLEDSAVYLCAETPPTGTIYGQYFGPGTRLTVT.

This clonotype was seen many times. The V and J genes are TRBV6-1 and TRBJ1-1; possible D gene TRBD1, 6 bases. The CDR3 sequence is 15 residues long. The V end lost 5 bases, the J end lost 0 bases, and 13 bases lay between the germline ends. The germline V gene has CDR1 MNHNS and CDR2 SASEGT. CDR3 nucleotides: TGTGCCAGCAGTCGTCCCGGGACATTGAACACTGAAGCTTTCTTT. Its translation: CASSRPGTLNTEAFF.

The CDR3, as DNA: TGCAGTGCATTTGGGACTAGCGGAGAGGAGACCGGGGAGCTGTTTTTT. This sequence encodes CSAFGTSGEETGELFF. The chain couples TRBV20-1 to TRBJ2-2; 11 nucleotides align to TRBD2. Trimming took 6 bases from V and 5 from J; bases not matched to a gene: 11. Germline V CDR1 and CDR2: DFQATT, SNEGSKA (reference sequence). The CDR3 is 16 residues long.

Only a few counts were recorded for this clonotype. The chain couples TRBV6-2 or TRBV6-3 to TRBJ1-4, with D uncertain. V lost 0 bases to trimming and J lost 0 bases, with 8 bases between them. This CDR3 spans 16 amino acids. Looked up from germline, CDR1 is MNHEY and CDR2 is SVGEGT. For the CDR3, the DNA is TGTGCCAGCAGTTACTCTGGCCCTGCAACTAATGAAAAACTGTTTTTT. Encoded protein: CASSYSGPATNEKLFF.

This clonotype has only a few counts. The chain carries TRBV20-1 and TRBJ2-6; the match to TRBD2 covers 13 bases. With 8 bases clipped from V and 2 bases from J, the junction kept 6 bases outside the gene matches. The CDR3 has 16 residues. CDR1 is DFQATT and CDR2 is SNEGSKA in the germline V gene (reference sequence). Here the CDR3 DNA reads TGCAGTACCCATGGGACTAGCGGGACTGGGGCCAACGTCCTGACTTTC. Translating it yields CSTHGTSGTGANVLTF.

This clonotype occurred a few times. V is TRBV9 and J is TRBJ1-2; no reliable D call. The CDR3 runs 15 residues. Germline V gene lookup returns CDR1 SGDLS and CDR2 YYNGEE. V was pared by 0 bases and J by 1 base, with 10 bases between. CDR3 protein: CASSVASEDNYGYTF. In DNA form, the CDR3 reads TGTGCCAGCAGCGTAGCTTCCGAAGATAACTATGGCTACACCTTC.

The chain recombines TRBV4-1 with TRBJ2-3, with a possible D match to TRBD1 (7 bases). The CDR3 runs 15 residues. From germline, CDR1 is MGHRA and CDR2 YSYEKL. The V and J ends lost 1 base and 6 bases respectively, with 14 bases between them. CDR3 protein: CASSQGGRGEDTQYF. CDR3 bases: TGCGCCAGCAGCCAAGGGGGCAGGGGGGAGGATACGCAGTATTTT.

V gene TRBV7-8 combines with J gene TRBJ1-2, with D perhaps matching TRBD1 (6 bases). This CDR3 comprises 13 residues. V shed 1 base and J shed 10 bases, with 13 bases lying between them. Per the germline V gene, CDR1 is SGHVS and CDR2 is FQNEAQ. The CDR3 coding sequence is TGTGCCAGCAGCTTAGATCACAGGGCAGACTACACCTTC. The encoded protein is CASSLDHRADYTF.

This clonotype was picked up many times. V is TRBV15 and J is TRBJ2-5; 8 bases line up with TRBD1. The CDR3 contains 16 residues. V was pared by 1 base and J by 0 bases, with 4 bases of the junction left unmatched. Germline V gives CDR1 LNHNV, CDR2 YYDKDF (reference sequence). The CDR3 nucleotides are TGTGCCACCAGCAGAGGGTCAGGGGGCGACCAAGAGACCCAGTACTTC. Its protein is CATSRGSGGDQETQYF.

V is TRBV6-1 and J is TRBJ1-1, with D possibly being TRBD1 (5 bases). This CDR3 contains 14 residues. V was trimmed by 7 bases and J by 4 bases, leaving 16 bases between them. Germline CDR1 and CDR2: MNHNS and SASEGT. CDR3 protein: CASIKGLLATEAFF. The CDR3 DNA reads TGTGCCAGCATCAAGGGGCTTCTTGCCACTGAAGCTTTCTTT.

The chain employs TRBV20-1 and TRBJ1-1, with D hard to call. V lost 2 bases to trimming and J lost 6 bases, with 10 bases between them. This CDR3 is built from 12 residues. Germline CDR1 reads DFQATT; CDR2 reads SNEGSKA (reference sequence). CDR3 coding DNA: TGCAGTGCTAGAAGTTACGGTTCTGAAGCTTTCTTT. Amino acid sequence: CSARSYGSEAFF.

This clonotype was picked up many times. This chain uses TRBV28 with TRBJ1-4; D may be TRBD1 (5 bases). Germline CDR1 reads MDHEN; CDR2 reads SYDVKM. The CDR3 has 17 residues. Trimming cost V 7 bases and J 3 bases, with 21 bases left between them. The CDR3 region has the DNA TGTGCCAGCACCCGCGGGGGGACCATCCAACCTAATGAAAAACTGTTTTTT. It specifies CASTRGGTIQPNEKLFF.

This chain uses TRBV20-1 with TRBJ1-5; D is perhaps TRBD1 (6 bases). Trimming stripped 2 bases from V and 2 bases from J, with 16 bases between. Germline V gives CDR1 DFQATT, CDR2 SNEGSKA (reference sequence). This CDR3 comprises 16 residues. DNA of the CDR3: TGCAGTGCTAGAAGGACAGCCAGAAGTGGCAATCAGCCCCAGCATTTT. Amino acids: CSARRTARSGNQPQHF.

The V call is TRBV3-1, the J call TRBJ2-7; 7 bases match TRBD2. Losses at the gene ends were 3 bases for V and 3 bases for J; bases not matched to a gene: 11. Germline V CDR1 and CDR2: LGHDT, YNNKEL (reference sequence). The CDR3 totals 16 residues. CDR3 region: CASSQRGGSQYYEQYF. The CDR3 coding sequence is TGTGCCAGCAGCCAGCGTGGCGGGAGTCAATACTACGAGCAGTACTTC.

In this sample, this clonotype turned up many times. The CDR3 bases are TGTGCCAGCAGCTTAGGCGGGAGTGGTTACGAGCAGTACTTC. It specifies CASSLGGSGYEQYF. This rearrangement joins TRBV13 to TRBJ2-7, with a weak D call TRBD2 (6 bases). V was trimmed by 0 bases and J by 4 bases, leaving 10 bases between them. This CDR3 spans 14 amino acids. The germline V gene has CDR1 PRHDT and CDR2 FYEKMQ (reference sequence). Based on the CDR3 plus reference TRBV13 and TRBJ2-7, the full variable domain is AAGVIQSPRHLIKEKRETATLKCYPIPRHDTVYWYQQGPGQDPQFLISFYEKMQSDKGSIPDRFSAQQFSDYHSELNMSSLELGDSALYFCASSLGGSGYEQYFGPGTRLTVT.